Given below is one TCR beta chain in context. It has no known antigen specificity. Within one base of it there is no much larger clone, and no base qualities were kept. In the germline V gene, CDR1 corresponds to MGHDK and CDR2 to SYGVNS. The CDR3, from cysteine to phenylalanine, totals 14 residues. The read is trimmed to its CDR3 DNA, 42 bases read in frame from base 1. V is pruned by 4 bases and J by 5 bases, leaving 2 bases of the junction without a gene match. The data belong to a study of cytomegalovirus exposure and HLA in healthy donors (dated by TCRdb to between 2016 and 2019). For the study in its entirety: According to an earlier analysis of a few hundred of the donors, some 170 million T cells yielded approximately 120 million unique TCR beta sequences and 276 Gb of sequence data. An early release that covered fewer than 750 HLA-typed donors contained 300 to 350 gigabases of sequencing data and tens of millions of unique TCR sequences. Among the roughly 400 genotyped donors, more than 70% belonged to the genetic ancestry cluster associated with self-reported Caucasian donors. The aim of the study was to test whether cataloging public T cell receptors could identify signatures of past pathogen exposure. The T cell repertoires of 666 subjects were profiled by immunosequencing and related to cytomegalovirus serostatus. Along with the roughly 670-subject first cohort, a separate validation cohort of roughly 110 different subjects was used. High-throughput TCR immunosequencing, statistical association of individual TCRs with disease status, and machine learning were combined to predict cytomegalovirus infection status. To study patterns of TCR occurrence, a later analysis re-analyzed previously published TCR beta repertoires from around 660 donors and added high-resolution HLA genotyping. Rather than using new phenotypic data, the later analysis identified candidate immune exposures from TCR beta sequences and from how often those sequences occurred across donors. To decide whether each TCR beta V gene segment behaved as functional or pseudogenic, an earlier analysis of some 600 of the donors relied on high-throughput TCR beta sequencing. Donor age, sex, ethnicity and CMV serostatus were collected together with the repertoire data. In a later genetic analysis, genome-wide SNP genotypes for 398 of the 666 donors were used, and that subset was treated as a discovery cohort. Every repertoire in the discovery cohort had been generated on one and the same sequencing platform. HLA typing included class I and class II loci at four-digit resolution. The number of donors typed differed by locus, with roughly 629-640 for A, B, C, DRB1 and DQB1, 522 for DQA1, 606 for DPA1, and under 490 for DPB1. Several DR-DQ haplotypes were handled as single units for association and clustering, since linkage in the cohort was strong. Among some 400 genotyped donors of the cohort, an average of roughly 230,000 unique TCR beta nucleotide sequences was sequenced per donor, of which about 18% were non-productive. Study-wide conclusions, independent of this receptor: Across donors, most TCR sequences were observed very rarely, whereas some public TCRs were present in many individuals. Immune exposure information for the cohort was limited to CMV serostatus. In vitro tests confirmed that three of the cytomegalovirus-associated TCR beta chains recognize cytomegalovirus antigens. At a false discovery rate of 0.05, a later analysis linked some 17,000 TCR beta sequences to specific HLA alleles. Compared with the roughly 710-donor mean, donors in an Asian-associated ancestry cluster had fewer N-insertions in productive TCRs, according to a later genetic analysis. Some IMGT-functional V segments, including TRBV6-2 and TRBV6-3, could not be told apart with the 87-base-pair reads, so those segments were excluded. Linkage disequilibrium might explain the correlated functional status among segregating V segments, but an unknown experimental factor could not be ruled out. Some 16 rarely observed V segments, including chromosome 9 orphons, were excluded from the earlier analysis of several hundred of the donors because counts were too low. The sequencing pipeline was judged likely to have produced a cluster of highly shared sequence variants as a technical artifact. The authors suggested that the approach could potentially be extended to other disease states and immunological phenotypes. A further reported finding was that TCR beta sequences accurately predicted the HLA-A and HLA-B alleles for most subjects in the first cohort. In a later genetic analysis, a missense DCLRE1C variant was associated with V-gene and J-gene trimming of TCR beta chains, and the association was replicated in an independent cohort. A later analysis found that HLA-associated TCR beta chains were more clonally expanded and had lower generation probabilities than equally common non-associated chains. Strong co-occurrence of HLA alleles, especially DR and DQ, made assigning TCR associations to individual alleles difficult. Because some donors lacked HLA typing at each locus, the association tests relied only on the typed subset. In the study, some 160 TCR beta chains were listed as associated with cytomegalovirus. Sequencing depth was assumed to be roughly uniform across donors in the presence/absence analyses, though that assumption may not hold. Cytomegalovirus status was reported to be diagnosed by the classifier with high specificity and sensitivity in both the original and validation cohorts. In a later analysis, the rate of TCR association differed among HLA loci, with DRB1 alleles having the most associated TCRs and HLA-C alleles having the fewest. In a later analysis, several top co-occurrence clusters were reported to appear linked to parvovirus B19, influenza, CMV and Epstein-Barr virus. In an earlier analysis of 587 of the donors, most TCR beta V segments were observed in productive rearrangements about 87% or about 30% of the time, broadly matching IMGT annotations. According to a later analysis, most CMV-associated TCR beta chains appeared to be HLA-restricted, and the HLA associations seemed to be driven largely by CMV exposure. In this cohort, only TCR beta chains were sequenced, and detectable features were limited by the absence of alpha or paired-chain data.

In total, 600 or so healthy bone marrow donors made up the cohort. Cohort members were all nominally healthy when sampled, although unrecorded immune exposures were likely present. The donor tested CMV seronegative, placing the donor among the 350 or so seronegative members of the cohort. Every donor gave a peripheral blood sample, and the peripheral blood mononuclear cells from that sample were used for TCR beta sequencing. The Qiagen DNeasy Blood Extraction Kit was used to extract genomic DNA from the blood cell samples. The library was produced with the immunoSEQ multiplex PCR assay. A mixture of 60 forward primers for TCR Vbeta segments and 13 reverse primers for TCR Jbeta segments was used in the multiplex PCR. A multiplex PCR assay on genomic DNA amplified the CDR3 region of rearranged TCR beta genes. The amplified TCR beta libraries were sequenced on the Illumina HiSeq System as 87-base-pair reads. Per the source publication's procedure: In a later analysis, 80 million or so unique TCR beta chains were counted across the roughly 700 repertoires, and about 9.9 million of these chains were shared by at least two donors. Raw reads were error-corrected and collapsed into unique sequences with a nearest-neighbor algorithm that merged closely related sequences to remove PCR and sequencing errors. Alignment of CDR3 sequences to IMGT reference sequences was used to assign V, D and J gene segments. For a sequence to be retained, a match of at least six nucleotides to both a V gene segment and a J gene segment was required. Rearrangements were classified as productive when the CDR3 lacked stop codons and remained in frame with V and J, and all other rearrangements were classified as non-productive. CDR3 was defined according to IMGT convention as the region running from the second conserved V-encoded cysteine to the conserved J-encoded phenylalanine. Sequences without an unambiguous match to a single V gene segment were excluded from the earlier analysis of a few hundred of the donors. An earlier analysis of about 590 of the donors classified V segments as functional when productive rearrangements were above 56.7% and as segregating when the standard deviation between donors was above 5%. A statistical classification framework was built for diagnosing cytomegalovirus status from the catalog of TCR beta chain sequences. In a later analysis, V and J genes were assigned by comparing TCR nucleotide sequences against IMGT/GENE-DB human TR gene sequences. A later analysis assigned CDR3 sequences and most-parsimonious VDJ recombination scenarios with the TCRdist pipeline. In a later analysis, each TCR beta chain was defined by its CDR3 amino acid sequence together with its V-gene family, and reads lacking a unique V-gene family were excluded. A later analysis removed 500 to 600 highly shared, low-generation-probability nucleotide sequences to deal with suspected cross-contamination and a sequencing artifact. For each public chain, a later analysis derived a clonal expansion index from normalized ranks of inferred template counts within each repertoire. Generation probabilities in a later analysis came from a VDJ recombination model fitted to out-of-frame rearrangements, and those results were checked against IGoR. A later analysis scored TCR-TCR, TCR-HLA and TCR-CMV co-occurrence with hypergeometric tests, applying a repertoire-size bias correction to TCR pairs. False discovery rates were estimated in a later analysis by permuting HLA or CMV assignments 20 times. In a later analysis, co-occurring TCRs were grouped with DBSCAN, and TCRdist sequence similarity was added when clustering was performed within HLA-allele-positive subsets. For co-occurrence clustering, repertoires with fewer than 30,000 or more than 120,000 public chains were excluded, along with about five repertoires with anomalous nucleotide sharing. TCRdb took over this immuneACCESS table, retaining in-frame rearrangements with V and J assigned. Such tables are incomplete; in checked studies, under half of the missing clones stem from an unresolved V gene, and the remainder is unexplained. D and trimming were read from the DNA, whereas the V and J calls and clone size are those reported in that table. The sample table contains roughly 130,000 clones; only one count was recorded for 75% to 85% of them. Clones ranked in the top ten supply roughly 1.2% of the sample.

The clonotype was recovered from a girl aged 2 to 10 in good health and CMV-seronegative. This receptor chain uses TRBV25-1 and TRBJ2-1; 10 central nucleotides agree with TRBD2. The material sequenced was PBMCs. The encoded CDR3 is CASSGLAGDNEQFF. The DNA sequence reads TGTGCCAGCAGTGGTCTAGCGGGGGACAATGAGCAGTTCTTC.